One and the same sample provided the 9 T cell receptor beta chains below, sequenced in a study of blood T cell repertoires in COVID-19. Here immunoSEQ multiplex PCR was the method, and the copy in TCRdb shows in-frame clones only, minus some. This table holds about 310,000 clones, more than 70% found once. Sequenced: peripheral blood. The receptor set was obtained from a woman in her fifties or sixties who had recovered from COVID-19.

The chain joins TRBV5-4 to TRBJ2-2; tentative D call: TRBD2 (5 bases). Germline CDR1 is SGHNT and CDR2 is YYREEE (reference sequence). Trimming shortened V by 3 bases and J by 0 bases, and 12 bases separated the two germline ends. The CDR3 has 16 residues. The CDR3 DNA is TGTGCCAGCAGCTCCGGCAGCGGTTCGAACACCGGGGAGCTGTTTTTT. Residues: CASSSGSGSNTGELFF.

This clone was observed once. V usage is TRBV2 and J usage is TRBJ1-4, with 8 positions matching TRBD1. The CDR3 consists of 16 residues. The germline V gene has CDR1 SNHLY and CDR2 FYNNEI. V shed 4 bases, J shed 0 bases, and the junction held 4 bases outside the gene matches. CDR3 amino acids: CASSGQGTATNEKLFF. For the CDR3, the DNA is TGTGCCAGCAGTGGACAGGGGACCGCAACTAATGAAAAACTGTTTTTT.

This clone was detected only a few times. The same CDR3 can be traced to other DNA sequences in this sample. The chain is built from TRBV4-3 and TRBJ2-5; TRBD1 aligns across 7 bases. The ends lost 2 bases at V and 4 bases at J; junction bases unmatched: 4. Germline assignment: CDR1 LGHNA and CDR2 YSLEER. The CDR3 sequence is 14 residues long. Here the CDR3 reads CASSQNRGGETQYF. The CDR3, as DNA: TGCGCCAGCAGCCAAAACAGGGGCGGAGAGACCCAGTACTTC.

V and J are TRBV27 and TRBJ2-7, with 10 nucleotides matching TRBD2. The CDR3 consists of 15 residues. Germline V CDR1 and CDR2: MNHEY, SMNVEV (reference sequence). Germline trimming cut 6 bases from V and 3 bases from J; bases unmatched to any gene: 8. CDR3 residues: CASRPIAGGSYEQYF. Here the CDR3 DNA reads TGTGCCAGCAGACCCATAGCGGGAGGAAGCTACGAGCAGTACTTC.

The rearrangement links TRBV7-9 to TRBJ2-4; a weak D match, TRBD1 (6 bases). CDR3 length equals 15 residues. V was pared by 5 bases and J by 4 bases, with 15 bases between. Germline-derived CDR1 and CDR2 are SEHNR and FQNEAQ (reference sequence). The CDR3: CASSPPGTPKNIQYF. The CDR3, as DNA: TGTGCCAGCAGCCCCCCCGGGACACCGAAAAACATTCAGTACTTC.

The chain couples TRBV14 to TRBJ2-1, with TRBD2 as a possible D gene (6 bases). CDR1 SGHDN and CDR2 FVKESK come from the germline V gene. V lost 5 bases and J 8 bases, leaving 13 bases between the germline ends. The CDR3 contains 13 residues. As DNA, the CDR3 is TGTGCCAGCAGCTCACTAGCTTCCTATGAGCAGTTCTTC. It codes for CASSSLASYEQFF.

This clone was seen more than once but under ten times. V and J are TRBV19 and TRBJ2-2; D unresolved. CDR1 is LNHDA, CDR2 SQIVND, per germline (reference sequence). V gave up 8 bases and J gave up 3 bases, with 13 bases separating them. This CDR3 spans 14 amino acids. In DNA, the CDR3 is TGTGCCAGTTTGTCACAGCCATACACCGGGGAGCTGTTTTTT. This encodes CASLSQPYTGELFF.

The chain couples TRBV30 to TRBJ2-7, with D tentatively TRBD1 (6 bases). V was pared by 4 bases and J by 0 bases, with 10 bases between. The V gene's germline CDR1 is GTSNPN and CDR2 SVGIG (reference sequence). CDR3 length: 13 residues. Here the CDR3 reads CAWTGASSYEQYF. The CDR3 DNA sequence: TGTGCCTGGACAGGGGCGAGCTCCTACGAGCAGTACTTC.

The chain joins TRBV29-1 to TRBJ2-3, with 8 bases identical to TRBD2. Germline V gene data show CDR1 as SQVTM and CDR2 as ANQGSEA. The CDR3 is made up of 14 amino acids. Trimming took 5 bases from V and 4 from J; bases not matched to a gene: 8. The CDR3 DNA reads TGCAGCGTTATCGGGACTAGTAATCCAGATACGCAGTATTTT. It yields the protein CSVIGTSNPDTQYF.